This TCR beta chain was documented in a study of cytomegalovirus exposure and HLA in healthy donors. The study, taken as a whole, reports: A later analysis found that most CMV-associated TCR beta chains appeared HLA-restricted.

Germline CDR1 is SGHTA and CDR2 is FQGNSA. With 6 bases removed from V and 4 bases from J, the gap between germline ends came to 18 bases. This CDR3 has 15 amino acids. Each of the donors was a healthy bone marrow donor. Amplification used 60 Vbeta primers and 13 Jbeta primers. Clones were sequenced by immunoSEQ multiplex PCR, and TCRdb holds only the in-frame ones, with some missing. The table lists 210,000 or so clones, 70% to 85% of them singletons. Concerning this clone itself: Its antigen is unidentified.

The TCR originated in a woman aged 40-49 years in good health and CMV-seronegative. Material for sequencing was PBMCs. V is TRBV7-2 and J is TRBJ1-1; possible D gene TRBD1, 6 bases. In DNA form, the CDR3 reads TGTGCCAGCAGTCCCCGAGGGGGATGGGGCACTGAAGCTTTCTTT. This codes for CASSPRGGWGTEAFF.